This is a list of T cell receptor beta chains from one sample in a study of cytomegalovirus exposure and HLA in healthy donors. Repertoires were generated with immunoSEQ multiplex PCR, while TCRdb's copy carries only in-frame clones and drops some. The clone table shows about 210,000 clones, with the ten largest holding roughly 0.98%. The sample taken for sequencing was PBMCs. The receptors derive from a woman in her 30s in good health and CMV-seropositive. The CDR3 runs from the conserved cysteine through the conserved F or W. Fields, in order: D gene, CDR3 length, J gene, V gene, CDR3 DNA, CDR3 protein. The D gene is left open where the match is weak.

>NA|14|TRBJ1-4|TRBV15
TGTGCCACCAGCAGAGGAGGGATTAATGAAAAACTGTTTTTT
CATSRGGINEKLFF
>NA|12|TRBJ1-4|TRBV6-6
TGTGCCAGCACCAGGGCGAATGAAAAACTGTTTTTT
CASTRANEKLFF
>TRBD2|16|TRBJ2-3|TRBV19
TGTGCCAGTAGTAAATCTTACGGGAGGGCTACAGATACGCAGTATTTT
CASSKSYGRATDTQYF
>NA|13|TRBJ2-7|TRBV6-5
TGTGCCAGCTGCAGGGGTGTGGCCTACGAGCAGTACTTC
CASCRGVAYEQYF
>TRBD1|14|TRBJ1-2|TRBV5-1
TGCGCCAGCAGCTTGGGAGGGACAGGGCACGGCTACACCTTC
CASSLGGTGHGYTF
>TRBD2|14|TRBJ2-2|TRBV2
TGTGCCAGCACCGCGAGGGAGGGCACCGGGGAGCTGTTTTTT
CASTAREGTGELFF
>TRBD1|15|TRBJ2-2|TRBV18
TGTGCCAGCTCACCCCGGGACAGGGCTGCCGGGGAGCTGTTTTTT
CASSPRDRAAGELFF
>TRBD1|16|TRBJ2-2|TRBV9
TGTGCCAGCAGCTCTCCGACAGGGGGCGGGTCCGGGGAGCTGTTTTTT
CASSSPTGGGSGELFF
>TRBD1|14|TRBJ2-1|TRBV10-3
TGTGCCATCAGTGGATCGGACAGGGGTAATGAGCAGTTCTTC
CAISGSDRGNEQFF
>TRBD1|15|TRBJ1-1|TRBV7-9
TGTGCCAGCAGCTTCCCGACAGGGACGAACACTGAAGCTTTCTTT
CASSFPTGTNTEAFF
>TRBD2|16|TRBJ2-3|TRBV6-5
TGTGCCAGCAGTTACTCGAAAACGGGAGGGAGAGATACGCAGTATTTT
CASSYSKTGGRDTQYF
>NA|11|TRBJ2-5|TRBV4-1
TGCGCCAGCAGCCAGGGTGAGGTAGAGTACTTC
CASSQGEVEYF
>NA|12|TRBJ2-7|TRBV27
TGTGCCAGCAGTTTAACCGGGAACGAGCAGTACTTC
CASSLTGNEQYF
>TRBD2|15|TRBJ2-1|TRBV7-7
TGTGCCAGCAGCTTAAGCTCGGGAGGTTACAATGAGCAGTTCTTC
CASSLSSGGYNEQFF
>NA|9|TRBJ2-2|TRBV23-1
TGCGCCCGGCGGGGGGAGCTGTTTTTT
CARRGELFF
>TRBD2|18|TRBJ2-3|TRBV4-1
TGCGCCAGCAGCCAAGGACTAGCGGGGAGCAGAAGCACAGATACGCAGTATTTT
CASSQGLAGSRSTDTQYF
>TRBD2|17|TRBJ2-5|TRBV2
TGTGCCAGCAGTCTCCGTGGGACTAGCGGGGGCCAAGAGACCCAGTACTTC
CASSLRGTSGGQETQYF
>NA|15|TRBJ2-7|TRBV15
TGTGCCACCAGCAGAGATAGGACAGCTTTATACGAGCAGTACTTC
CATSRDRTALYEQYF
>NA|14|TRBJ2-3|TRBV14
TGTGCCAGCAGCCATGGCGGAGTGGCAGATACGCAGTATTTT
CASSHGGVADTQYF
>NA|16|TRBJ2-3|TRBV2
TGTGCCAGCACCTCGCGAGTGCACCTGCTCACAGATACGCAGTATTTT
CASTSRVHLLTDTQYF
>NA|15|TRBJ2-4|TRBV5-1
TGCGCCAGCAGCTTGGCGCCTAGCGTGATAAACATTCAGTACTTC
CASSLAPSVINIQYF
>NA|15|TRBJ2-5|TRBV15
TGTGCCACCAGCGGAGGTACAGTGACCCGGGAGACCCAGTACTTC
CATSGGTVTRETQYF
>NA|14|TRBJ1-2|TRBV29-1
TGCAGCGTTGAAGATCCGGACTCTAACTATGGCTACACCTTC
CSVEDPDSNYGYTF
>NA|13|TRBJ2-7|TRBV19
TGTGCCAGTAGCCTGTCCAGGTTATACGAGCAGTACTTC
CASSLSRLYEQYF
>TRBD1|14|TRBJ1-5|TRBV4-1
TGCGCCAGCAGGGACACAGGGGGGGGTCAGCCCCAGCATTTT
CASRDTGGGQPQHF
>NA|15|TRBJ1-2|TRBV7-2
TGTGCCAGCAGCCAAAAGGGGGGGGACGGCTATGGCTACACCTTC
CASSQKGGDGYGYTF
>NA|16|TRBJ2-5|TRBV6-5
TGTGCCAGCAGTTACGGTGTCTCTGGGCCTCGCGAGACCCAGTACTTC
CASSYGVSGPRETQYF
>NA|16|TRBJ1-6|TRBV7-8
TGTGCCAGCAGCTTAGAGAACGGTGCAAAGGGGTCACCCCTCCACTTT
CASSLENGAKGSPLHF
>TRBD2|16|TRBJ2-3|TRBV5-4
TGTGCCAGCAGCTTCAGTAGCGGGAGGAGGACAGATACGCAGTATTTT
CASSFSSGRRTDTQYF